The following is a TCR beta chain sequence with its context. These data belong to a study of glioma-infiltrating T cells after dendritic cell vaccination. The CDR3 loop spans 12 amino acids. Germline V gene data show CDR1 as SQVTM and CDR2 as ANQGSEA. The ends were cut back, 4 bases at V and 7 bases at J, with 13 bases in the middle. Method: immunoSEQ multiplex PCR; TCRdb's copy keeps in-frame clones and lacks some. This sample has about 46,000 clones, with around 91% found just once. Described time point: after dendritic cell vaccination, including at tumor progression/relapse. The chain uses TRBV29-1 and TRBJ1-1; D perhaps matches TRBD1 (5 bases). Sequences were derived from blood, sampled after dendritic cell vaccination. The origin of this receptor is a human donor with glioblastoma. In DNA, the CDR3 is TGCAGCGTTGGGGGGGGAGCCAGTGAAGCTTTCTTT. It specifies CSVGGGASEAFF.